This passage covers 10 T cell receptor beta chains from one sample sequenced in a study of vaccination and CD4 T cells after COVID-19. These receptors lack a known antigen. Indicated time point: late sampling 161 to 241 days after vaccination in three convalescent patients. The treatment is: roughly 10-day PBMC culture with coronavirus spike peptide pools or control peptides (ViraFEST assay). Cultured CD4+ T cell DNA underwent sequencing with the Oncomine TCR Beta short-read assay. Each CDR3 protein is one row after TCRdb ran MiXCR on the PCR reads. Of about 25,000 distinct CDR3 sequences listed, 25% to 30% are singletons. The sequencing here drew on CD4+ T cells from blood, cultured in vitro, taken about 7 months after SARS-CoV-2 vaccination. The receptor source for this set is a human donor who had recovered from COVID-19.

This clonotype is medium-sized by share. The rearrangement joins TRBV15 to TRBJ1-2; D is undetermined. The CDR3 totals 15 residues. Germline lookup yields CDR1 LNHNV and CDR2 YYDKDF (reference sequence). V shed 1 base and J shed 8 bases, with 17 bases lying between them. CDR3 sequence reads: CATSRVRTGNRGYTF. CDR3 DNA sequence: TGTGCCACCAGCAGAGTTCGGACGGGAAACAGAGGCTACACCTTC. Based on the CDR3 plus reference TRBV15 and TRBJ1-2, the full variable domain is DAMVIQNPRYQVTQFGKPVTLSCSQTLNHNVMYWYQQKSSQAPKLLFHYYDKDFNNEADTPDNFQSRRPNTSFCFLDIRSPGLGDTAMYLCATSRVRTGNRGYTFGSGTRLTVV.

In nucleotides, the CDR3 is TGTGCCAGCAGGGACCGTTACAATGAGCAGTTCTTC. This sequence encodes CASRDRYNEQFF. This rearrangement joins TRBV27 to TRBJ2-1; D not resolved. V was trimmed by 6 bases and J by 4 bases, leaving 7 bases between them. The CDR3 contains 12 residues. CDR1 and CDR2 from the germline V gene are MNHEY and SMNVEV (reference sequence).

The genes are TRBV20-1 and TRBJ2-7; D possibly corresponds to TRBD2 (6 bases). CDR3 size: 12 residues. Germline values: CDR1 DFQATT, CDR2 SNEGSKA (reference sequence). Trimming left V 6 bases short and J 2 bases short, with 11 bases between. This chain's CDR3 is CSAVSGPYEQYF. In DNA, the CDR3 is TGCAGTGCCGTTAGCGGACCCTACGAGCAGTACTTC.

The gene calls are TRBV6-5 and TRBJ2-3; possible D gene TRBD2, 6 bases. In germline, CDR1 is MNHEY, CDR2 SVGAGI. Trimming removed 0 bases at V and 6 bases at J, with 22 bases between. The CDR3 contains 18 residues. The CDR3 DNA reads as TGTGCCAGCAGTTACTCCTCCGGTGGTAGCGGTCGGAGGGATACGCAGTATTTT. It specifies CASSYSSGGSGRRDTQYF.

Sample share makes this clonotype medium-sized. The chain employs TRBV20-1 and TRBJ1-6; 12 bases map to TRBD1. The length of the CDR3 is 17 residues. The junction had 5 bases not matched to a gene; V was cut back by 0 bases and J by 5 bases. Germline lookup yields CDR1 DFQATT and CDR2 SNEGSKA (reference sequence). Here the CDR3 reads CSARDPGQGANNSPLHF. As DNA, the CDR3 is TGCAGTGCTAGAGACCCGGGACAGGGGGCGAATAATTCACCCCTCCACTTT.

The gene calls are TRBV7-2 and TRBJ2-3; TRBD2 aligns across 9 bases. CDR1 and CDR2 from the germline V gene are SGHTA and FQGNSA. This CDR3 is 16 amino acids long. V dropped 6 bases and J dropped 1; count of bases not matched to a gene: 8. The CDR3 nucleotides are TGTGCCAGCAGTTGGAGGGGCGGGAGGGGCACAGATACGCAGTATTTT. Residues: CASSWRGGRGTDTQYF.

This clonotype was observed a handful of times. The genes are TRBV6-1 and TRBJ2-1; maybe TRBD2 (5 bases). The germline V and J ends were trimmed by 5 bases and 1 base, with 9 bases remaining between them. Germline CDR1 and CDR2: MNHNS and SASEGT. This CDR3 region has 14 residues. The CDR3 sequence is CASSRGLSYNEQFF. The DNA of the CDR3 is TGTGCCAGCAGTCGCGGGCTATCCTACAATGAGCAGTTCTTC.

The J gene is TRBJ1-5, the V gene TRBV2; D is unclear. The CDR3 is 13 amino acids. Trimming shortened V by 6 bases and J by 7 bases, and 13 bases separated the two germline ends. CDR1 SNHLY and CDR2 FYNNEI come from the germline V gene. CDR3: CASRAGRAQPQHF. The DNA of the CDR3 is TGTGCCAGCAGAGCGGGGAGGGCCCAGCCCCAGCATTTT.

In its sample, this clonotype was seen a few times. The chain employs TRBV7-6 and TRBJ2-1, with 8 bases fitting TRBD2. Germline values: CDR1 SGHVS, CDR2 FNYEAQ. The CDR3 extends over 13 amino acids. Trimming at V came to 3 bases and at J to 8 bases, leaving 3 bases not matched to a gene. In nucleotides, the CDR3 is TGTGCCAGCAGCTTCTCAGCGGGAGATGAGCAGTTCTTC. The encoded protein is CASSFSAGDEQFF.

The chain has TRBV20-1 and TRBJ1-5; perhaps TRBD1 as D (6 bases). V was pared by 6 bases and J by 0 bases, with 12 bases between. The CDR3 spans 14 residues. Germline V gene lookup returns CDR1 DFQATT and CDR2 SNEGSKA (reference sequence). The CDR3 is CSASRGTSNQPQHF. As DNA, the CDR3 is TGCAGTGCAAGCAGGGGTACTAGCAATCAGCCCCAGCATTTT.